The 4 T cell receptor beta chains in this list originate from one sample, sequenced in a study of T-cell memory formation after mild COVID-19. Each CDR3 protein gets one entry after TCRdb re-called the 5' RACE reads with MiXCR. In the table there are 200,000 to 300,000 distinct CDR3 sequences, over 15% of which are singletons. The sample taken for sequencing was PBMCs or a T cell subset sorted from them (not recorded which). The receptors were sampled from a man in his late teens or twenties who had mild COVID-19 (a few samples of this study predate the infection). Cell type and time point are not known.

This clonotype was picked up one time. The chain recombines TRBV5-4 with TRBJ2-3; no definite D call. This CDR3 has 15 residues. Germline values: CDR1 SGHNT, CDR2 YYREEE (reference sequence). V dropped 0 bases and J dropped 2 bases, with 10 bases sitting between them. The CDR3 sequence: CASSLDARTTDTQYF. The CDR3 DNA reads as TGTGCCAGCAGCTTGGATGCACGGACCACAGATACGCAGTATTTT. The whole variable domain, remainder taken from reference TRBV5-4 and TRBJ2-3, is ETGVTQSPTHLIKTRGQQVTLRCSSQSGHNTVSWYQQALGQGPQFIFQYYREEENGRGNFPPRFSGLQFPNYSSELNVNALELDDSALYLCASSLDARTTDTQYFGPGTRLTVL.

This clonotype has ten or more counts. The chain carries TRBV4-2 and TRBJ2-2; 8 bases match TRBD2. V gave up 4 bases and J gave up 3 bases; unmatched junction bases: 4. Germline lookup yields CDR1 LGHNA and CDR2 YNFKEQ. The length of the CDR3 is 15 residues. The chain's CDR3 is CASSLNGGDTGELFF. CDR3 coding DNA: TGTGCCAGCAGCCTTAACGGGGGGGACACCGGGGAGCTGTTTTTT.

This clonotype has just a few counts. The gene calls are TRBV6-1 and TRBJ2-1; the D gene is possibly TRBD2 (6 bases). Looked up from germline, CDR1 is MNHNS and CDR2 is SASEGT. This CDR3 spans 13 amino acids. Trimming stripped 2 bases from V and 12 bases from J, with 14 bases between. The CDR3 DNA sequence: TGTGCCAGCAGTGAAACGAGGGGAGGAGGGCAGTTCTTC. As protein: CASSETRGGGQFF.

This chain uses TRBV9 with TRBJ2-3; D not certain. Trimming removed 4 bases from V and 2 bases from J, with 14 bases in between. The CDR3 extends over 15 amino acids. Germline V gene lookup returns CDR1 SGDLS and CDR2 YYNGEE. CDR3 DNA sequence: TGTGCCAGCAGCCCCCGCCCGGCCCCCACAGATACGCAGTATTTT. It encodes CASSPRPAPTDTQYF. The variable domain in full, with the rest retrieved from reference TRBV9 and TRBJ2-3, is DSGVTQTPKHLITATGQRVTLRCSPRSGDLSVYWYQQSLDQGLQFLIQYYNGEERAKGNILERFSAQQFPDLHSELNLSSLELGDSALYFCASSPRPAPTDTQYFGPGTRLTVL.